Each of the 29 T cell receptor delta chains below was sequenced from the same sample in a study of gamma-delta chains in newborns, infants, children. TCRdb re-called the reads with CATT. The sample lists fewer than 850 delta-chain clones; roughly 1% were seen once. The sequenced material came from blood. These receptors came from a child in good health.

In its sample, this clone was seen a few times. With only one base between it and a far larger clone, this is likely a read error. The chain joins TRDV2 to TRDJ3, with 13 bases aligning to TRDD3. The V segment lost 3 bases and the J segment 0 bases; nucleotides outside the gene matches: 13. The CDR3 has 22 residues. From germline, CDR1 is GEAIGNYY and CDR2 EKD. CDR3 in amino acids: CACDPTRTGGYDGSWDTRQMFF. The CDR3 bases are TGTGCCTGTGACCCGACTCGTACTGGGGGATACGACGGCTCCTGGGACACCCGACAGATGTTTTTC.

This clone was observed a few times. TCRdb shows a much larger clone's protein in place of this DNA's translation, and the two differ at residue 10, likely through a read error; the protein shown is translated from the DNA. The chain couples TRDV1 to TRDJ3, with TRDD3 matching 11 bases. V trimming: 1 base; J trimming: 3 bases; junction bases outside the gene matches: 17. Per the germline V gene, CDR1 is TSWWSYY and CDR2 is QGS. The CDR3 runs to 23 residues. The CDR3 here is CALGERASSALGDIFWDTRQMFF. CDR3 nucleotide sequence: TGTGCTCTTGGGGAACGGGCTTCCTCCGCACTGGGGGATATCTTCTGGGACACCCGACAGATGTTTTTC.

As to this clone: TCRdb assigns this DNA the protein of a much larger clone, which departs from its translation at residue 14; this likely reflects a read error, and the protein shown comes from translating the DNA. This chain connects TRDV2 to TRDJ1; 11 bases are shared with TRDD3. CDR1 and CDR2 (germline): GEAIGNYY, EKD. The CDR3 extends over 18 amino acids. V was clipped by 0 bases and J by 7 bases; unmatched bases: 15. Here the CDR3 reads CACDTVGGWGIQGGKLIF. As DNA, the CDR3 is TGTGCCTGTGACACCGTAGGAGGCTGGGGGATACAAGGTGGTAAACTCATCTTT.

This clone was counted a few times. A far larger clone is only one base removed, so a read error is likely. Distinct nucleotide sequences in the sample also encode this CDR3. The chain employs TRDV3 and TRDJ1; 7 bases align to TRDD3. V lost 1 base and J lost 4; bases outside the gene matches: 18. Germline V CDR1 and CDR2: TVYSNPD, GDNSRS (reference sequence). The CDR3 totals 17 residues. The CDR3 reads CAFNPSAILGMFDKLIF. CDR3 DNA sequence: TGTGCCTTTAATCCTTCGGCGATACTGGGGATGTTCGATAAACTCATCTTT.

Of note for this clone: This likely stems from a read error, as it lies one base from a far larger clone. Other DNA sequences within the sample encode an identical CDR3. This chain connects TRDV1 to TRDJ1; 11 nucleotides match TRDD3. From germline, CDR1 is TSWWSYY and CDR2 QGS. The CDR3 spans 25 residues. CDR3 residues: CALGEPRPATTGWGILQTYTDKLIF. The CDR3 DNA reads TGTGCTCTTGGGGAACCTCGACCCGCTACTACGGGCTGGGGGATACTCCAAACGTACACCGATAAACTAATCTTT.

This clone was counted a few times. It is likely a read error: a sequence one base away is far more abundant. The chain combines TRDV2 with TRDJ1, with 11 bases identical to TRDD3. This CDR3 region has 15 residues. Germline trimming cut 2 bases from V and 9 bases from J; bases unmatched to any gene: 10. Germline V gene sequence: CDR1 GEAIGNYY, CDR2 EKD. CDR3 in amino acids: CACDSLGDTGQELIF. The CDR3 DNA is TGTGCCTGTGACAGTTTGGGGGATACGGGGCAGGAACTCATCTTT.

On this clone: The TCRdb record carries a much larger clone's protein, which differs from this DNA's translation at residue 10; a read error is the likely cause, and the protein listed here is the DNA translation. The rearrangement joins TRDV2 to TRDJ3, with 7 bases identical to TRDD3. This CDR3 has 21 residues. Trimming took 0 bases from V and 0 from J; bases not matched to a gene: 13. Germline lookup yields CDR1 GEAIGNYY and CDR2 EKD. The CDR3 sequence is CACDTPSTGDQSSWDTRQMFF. The CDR3 coding sequence is TGTGCCTGTGACACCCCCAGTACTGGGGACCAAAGCTCCTGGGACACCCGACAGATGTTTTTC.

This clone was observed a handful of times. The likely explanation is a read error, given a far larger clone one base away. CDR3 coding DNA: TGTGCCTGTGACACCGTTGGGGATAAGCTCCCCGGTAAACTCATCTTT. Translating gives CACDTVGDKLPGKLIF. V gene TRDV2 combines with J gene TRDJ1, with TRDD3 matching 7 bases. This CDR3 has 16 amino acids. J gave up 7 bases and V 0 bases, and 13 bases lay outside the gene matches. Looked up from germline, CDR1 is GEAIGNYY and CDR2 is EKD.

The table lists this clone with a few counts. A far more abundant clone sits one base away, making this likely a read error. This same CDR3 is encoded by further DNA sequences in the sample. The chain has TRDV1 and TRDJ1; 10 positions agree with TRDD3. V was clipped by 0 bases and J by 1 base; unmatched bases: 17. The length of the CDR3 is 21 residues. CDR1 and CDR2 from the germline V gene are TSWWSYY and QGS. Written as DNA, the CDR3 is TGTGCTCTTGGGGAACTCTCACCTACCCGGCAGACTGGGGGATTCACCGATAAACTCATCTTT. It codes for CALGELSPTRQTGGFTDKLIF.

This clone is large by share. Other DNA sequences in this sample translate to the same CDR3. The genes are TRDV2 and TRDJ1; 9 bases line up with TRDD3. The V gene's germline CDR1 is GEAIGNYY and CDR2 EKD. The CDR3 is 18 amino acids. The trim removed 2 bases at V and 8 bases at J, leaving 20 bases unmatched. The CDR3 is CACDNLLGIRKGDGKLIF. The CDR3 DNA follows: TGTGCCTGTGACAACCTACTGGGGATACGCAAGGGCGATGGGAAACTCATCTTT.

Comments on this clone: A far larger clone differs by one base, so this is likely a read error. Additional DNA sequences in this sample encode the identical CDR3. V is TRDV2 and J is TRDJ1; D remains ambiguous. This CDR3 region has 14 residues. Germline V gene sequence: CDR1 GEAIGNYY, CDR2 EKD. Trimming stripped 0 bases from V and 5 bases from J, with 12 bases between. CDR3 residues: CACDTLVPGDKLIF. CDR3 DNA: TGTGCCTGTGACACCCTCGTACCGGGGGATAAACTCATCTTT.

This clone turned up a few times. A far larger clone is one base from this, pointing to a likely read error. The genes are TRDV2 and TRDJ1, with 9 bases aligning to TRDD3. Germline CDR1 and CDR2: GEAIGNYY and EKD. This CDR3 has 15 residues. CDR3 bases: TGTGCCTGTGACAAACTGGGGGAACACACCGATAAACCCATCTTT. It specifies CACDKLGEHTDKPIF.

This clone has a handful of counts. This DNA translates differently at residue 13 from the TCRdb protein, which is that of a much larger clone; a read error is likely, and the protein shown is the DNA's own translation. The V and J genes are TRDV2 and TRDJ1; the match to TRDD3 covers 9 bases. Germline V gene lookup returns CDR1 GEAIGNYY and CDR2 EKD. The CDR3 spans 18 residues. The V gene end was trimmed by 2 bases and the J gene end by 8 bases; junction bases not matched to a gene: 20. The CDR3 DNA is TGTGCCTGTGACAACCTACTGGGGATACGCAAGGGCAATGGGAAACTCATCTTT. Protein product: CACDNLLGIRKGNGKLIF.

Sample share makes this clone hyperexpanded. The sample contains more than one DNA sequence encoding this CDR3. This chain joins TRDV2 and TRDJ1; weak D call: TRDD3 (5 bases). Germline V gene data show CDR1 as GEAIGNYY and CDR2 as EKD. The CDR3 is made up of 18 amino acids. Trimming removed 0 bases from V and 0 bases from J, with 19 bases in between. The CDR3 region is CACDTVGTELLYTDKLIF. CDR3 DNA: TGTGCCTGTGACACCGTGGGGACCGAACTCTTGTACACCGATAAACTCATCTTT.

Notes on this clone: This probably arose from a read error, given a far larger clone one base away. V usage is TRDV2 and J usage is TRDJ1, with D perhaps TRDD3 (5 bases). V lost 3 bases, J lost 2 bases, and 15 bases lay in between. This CDR3 spans 15 amino acids. In germline, CDR1 is GEAIGNYY, CDR2 EKD. The CDR3 loop is CACDAGGLWTDKLIF. The CDR3 region has the DNA TGTGCCTGTGACGCCGGGGGGCTATGGACCGATAAACTCATCTTT.

This clone showed up just a few times. It is likely a read error: a sequence one base away is far more abundant. The chain couples TRDV2 to TRDJ1; 10 nucleotides agree with TRDD3. Trimming at V came to 1 base and at J to 2 bases, leaving 27 bases not matched to a gene. Germline V gene lookup returns CDR1 GEAIGNYY and CDR2 EKD. This CDR3 region has 23 residues. The CDR3 loop reads CACDTLPSPSVLGDARWTDKLIF. The CDR3 nucleotides are TGTGCCTGTGACACGCTTCCCTCCCCCTCCGTACTGGGGGATGCGAGATGGACCGATAAACTCATCTTT.

For this clone: Translating this DNA gives a protein that differs at residue 4 from the TCRdb one, which belongs to a much larger clone; a read error is likely, and the protein shown is this translation. The J gene is TRDJ3, the V gene TRDV2; TRDD3 aligns across 13 bases. This CDR3 is built from 20 residues. Germline CDR1 reads GEAIGNYY; CDR2 reads EKD. After removal of 6 bases from V and 2 bases from J, the junction contained 12 bases not matched to a gene. The CDR3 region has the DNA TGTGCCTGTAACATCTTACTGGGGGATACGCGGGCCTGGGACACCCGACAGATGTTTTTC. Encoded protein: CACNILLGDTRAWDTRQMFF.

This clone was counted between two and nine times. Only one base separates this from a far larger clonotype, so it likely reflects a read error. The gene calls are TRDV2 and TRDJ3; 8 bases are a match to TRDD3. This CDR3 contains 18 residues. In germline, CDR1 is GEAIGNYY, CDR2 EKD. The CDR3 is CACDTLLGVTWDTQQMFF. In DNA form, the CDR3 reads TGTGCCTGTGACACCTTACTGGGGGTTACCTGGGACACCCAACAGATGTTTTTC.

About this clone itself: Mismatch with germline at one junction end may stem from a read error. The V gene is TRDV2, the J gene TRDJ1; the match to TRDD3 covers 11 bases. Germline V CDR1 and CDR2: GEAIGNYY, EKD. This CDR3 region has 18 residues. The CDR3 coding sequence is TGTGCCTATGACCTACTGGGGGATATCAGGGAGGACACCGATAAACTCATCTTT. Its protein is CAYDLLGDIREDTDKLIF.

About this clone: The protein TCRdb gives is from a much larger clone and does not agree with this DNA's translation at residue 3, likely a read error; the protein shown here comes from the DNA. This chain joins TRDV3 and TRDJ1, with 13 bases matching TRDD3. CDR1 is TVYSNPD, CDR2 GDNSRS, per germline (reference sequence). Trimming took 4 bases from V and 2 from J; bases not matched to a gene: 10. CDR3 size: 16 residues. The CDR3 nucleotides read TGTGCCTCTTTATACTGGGGGATACGAGTGACCGATAAACTCATCTTT. It specifies CASLYWGIRVTDKLIF.

This clone was seen more than once but under ten times. A far larger clone is a single base away, which makes a read error likely. The V gene is TRDV2, the J gene TRDJ1, with 10 positions matching TRDD3. Germline CDR1 GEAIGNYY, CDR2 EKD. V shed 3 bases, J shed 0 bases, and the junction held 18 bases outside the gene matches. CDR3 size: 20 residues. The DNA for the CDR3 is TGTGCCTGTGACGCCGTTACTGGGGGATCCTCGTCAGGGGACACCGATAAACTCATCTTT. Protein product: CACDAVTGGSSSGDTDKLIF.

This clone was counted between two and nine times. TCRdb shows a much larger clone's protein in place of this DNA's translation, and the two differ at residue 10, likely through a read error; the protein shown is translated from the DNA. This chain joins TRDV2 and TRDJ1; 9 nucleotides line up with TRDD3. V was clipped by 3 bases and J by 0 bases; unmatched bases: 25. The CDR3 spans 22 residues. Germline lookup yields CDR1 GEAIGNYY and CDR2 EKD. The CDR3 DNA sequence: TGTGCCTGTGACCCTCTGGGGGATTTTCGTACCAGGGATACTGGGTACACCGATAAACTCATCTTT. Its protein is CACDPLGDFRTRDTGYTDKLIF.

Turning to this clone: TCRdb's protein, taken from a much larger clone, differs from this DNA's translation at residue 5, likely owing to a read error; the protein displayed comes from the DNA. The chain uses TRDV1 and TRDJ1, with 10 bases lining up with TRDD3. After removal of 4 bases from V and 1 base from J, the junction contained 21 bases not matched to a gene. Germline V gene lookup returns CDR1 TSWWSYY and CDR2 QGS. The CDR3 totals 21 residues. The CDR3 protein is CALGGLSPTRQTGGFTDKLIF. The CDR3 DNA follows: TGTGCTCTTGGGGGACTCTCGCCTACCCGGCAGACTGGGGGATTCACCGATAAACTCATCTTT.

This clone is hyperexpanded within its sample. The sample carries other DNA sequences with the same CDR3. This chain connects TRDV2 to TRDJ1, with TRDD3 matching over 8 bases. The germline V gene has CDR1 GEAIGNYY and CDR2 EKD. Trimming at V came to 0 bases and at J to 3 bases, leaving 2 bases not matched to a gene. The CDR3 contains 14 residues. DNA of the CDR3: TGTGCCTGTGACACCTGGGGATACTCCGATAAACTCATCTTT. This gives the protein CACDTWGYSDKLIF.

This clone was observed a few times. The TCRdb record carries a much larger clone's protein, which differs from this DNA's translation at residue 4; a read error is the likely cause, and the protein listed here is the DNA translation. This rearrangement joins TRDV2 to TRDJ1, with 9 positions matching TRDD3. The CDR3 extends over 15 amino acids. Germline-derived CDR1 and CDR2 are GEAIGNYY and EKD. The ends lost 5 bases at V and 0 bases at J; junction bases unmatched: 6. DNA for the CDR3: TGTGCCTGTGGCAAACTGGGGGAACACACCGATAAACTCATCTTT. It encodes CACGKLGEHTDKLIF.

As to this clone: TCRdb assigns this DNA the protein of a much larger clone, which departs from its translation at residue 13; this likely reflects a read error, and the protein shown comes from translating the DNA. The chain employs TRDV3 and TRDJ1; tentatively, D is TRDD3 (6 bases). In germline, CDR1 is TVYSNPD, CDR2 GDNSRS (reference sequence). The CDR3 totals 15 residues. The CDR3 here is CAFILGTSFGDKPIF. The CDR3 DNA reads as TGTGCCTTTATCCTGGGGACCTCATTCGGCGATAAACCCATCTTT. The complete variable domain, with remaining parts taken from reference TRDV3 and TRDJ1, reads CDKVTQSSPDQTVASGSEVVLLCTYDTVYSNPDLFWYRIRPDYSFQFVFYGDNSRSEGADFTQGRFSVKHILTQKAFHLVISPVRTEDSATYYCAFILGTSFGDKPIFGKGTRVTVEP.

As regards this clone: TCRdb pairs this DNA with a much larger clone's protein that differs at residue 18, likely a read error; the protein shown was translated from the DNA. Here the CDR3 reads CALGEYVLLLGDTHTDKPIF. The CDR3 DNA reads TGTGCTCTTGGGGAATACGTCCTACTACTGGGGGATACACACACCGATAAACCCATCTTT. The genes are TRDV1 and TRDJ1; 12 bases match TRDD3. Germline lookup yields CDR1 TSWWSYY and CDR2 QGS. This CDR3 is built from 20 residues.

Points on this clone: Given a far larger clone just one base away, this is likely a sequencing read error. The identical CDR3 is also encoded by other nucleotide sequences in the sample. CDR3 bases: TGTGCCTGTGACATCTTACTGGGGGATACGCGGGCCTGGGACACCCGGCAGATGTTTTTC. Protein sequence: CACDILLGDTRAWDTRQMFF. The chain links TRDV2 to TRDJ3; 13 bases fit TRDD3. The CDR3 has 20 amino acids. Germline CDR1 is GEAIGNYY and CDR2 is EKD.

A word on this clone: A single base is all that separates this from a far larger clone, so a read error is likely. This sample also contains other DNA sequences that code for the same CDR3. The chain joins TRDV2 to TRDJ1, with D perhaps TRDD3 (5 bases). The CDR3 is 15 residues long. CDR1 is GEAIGNYY and CDR2 is EKD in the germline V gene. The CDR3 spells CACDTGGLWTDKLIF. The CDR3 DNA sequence: TGTGCCTGTGACACCGGGGGGCTATGGACCGATAAACTCATCTTC.